A selection of T cell receptor beta chains follows, all from one sample in a study of T cell responses to AZD1222 COVID-19 vaccine. Only in-frame clones appear in the TCRdb table, and some are missing; sequencing was by immunoSEQ multiplex PCR. The profile shows about 100,000 clones, roughly 87% of them singletons. The sequencing used peripheral blood, collected 28 days after the second AZD1222 dose. All receptors come from an adult who received the AZD1222 COVID-19 vaccine. Each CDR3 is given with its conserved first and last residue. Each record gives: CDR3 protein, CDR3 DNA, clone size, J gene, CDR3 length, D gene, V gene. A D gene is named only where the DNA matches it firmly. Only some rows state a clone size, as once, few, many or a class for expanded clones.

CSVVDRKYEQYF	TGCAGCGTCGTCGACAGAAAATACGAGCAGTACTTC	few	TRBJ2-7	12	.	TRBV29-1
CASSLDGNNSPLHF	TGTGCCAGCAGCCTGGACGGGAATAATTCACCCCTCCACTTT	.	TRBJ1-6	14	.	TRBV5-4
CASRGGTTGELFF	TGTGCCAGCAGAGGAGGGACCACCGGGGAGCTGTTTTTT	.	TRBJ2-2	13	.	TRBV6-4
CASRTGLSTDTQYF	TGTGCCAGCAGGACAGGACTAAGCACAGATACGCAGTATTTT	.	TRBJ2-3	14	.	TRBV6-5
CASSALDREVNEQYF	TGTGCCAGCAGCGCCTTGGACAGGGAGGTCAACGAGCAGTACTTC	.	TRBJ2-7	15	TRBD1	TRBV9
CAISESPANYGYTF	TGTGCCATCAGTGAGTCCCCCGCTAACTATGGCTACACCTTC	.	TRBJ1-2	14	.	TRBV10-3
CATSRDLGNYGYTF	TGTGCCACCAGCAGAGATTTAGGGAACTATGGCTACACCTTC	.	TRBJ1-2	14	.	TRBV15
CASSEWDTPDEQYF	TGTGCCAGCAGCGAGTGGGACACGCCAGACGAGCAGTACTTC	.	TRBJ2-7	14	.	TRBV9
CASSLGGTSGAHEQYF	TGTGCCAGCAGCTTAGGAGGGACTAGCGGGGCCCACGAGCAGTACTTC	.	TRBJ2-7	16	TRBD2	TRBV11-3
CASSEGAEDTQYF	TGTGCCAGCAGTGAGGGGGCCGAAGATACGCAGTATTTT	.	TRBJ2-3	13	.	TRBV6-4
CASSLFLDNQPQHF	TGTGCCAGCAGCTTATTTCTGGACAATCAGCCCCAGCATTTT	.	TRBJ1-5	14	.	TRBV7-2
CASSPYGEGYTF	TGTGCCAGCAGCCCCTACGGTGAGGGCTACACCTTC	.	TRBJ1-2	12	.	TRBV6-5
CASSMRRGQGDTEAFF	TGTGCCAGTAGTATGCGGAGGGGACAGGGGGACACTGAAGCTTTCTTT	once	TRBJ1-1	16	TRBD1	TRBV19
CASSLGQSISNQPQHF	TGTGCCAGCAGTCTCGGACAGAGCATTAGCAATCAGCCCCAGCATTTT	.	TRBJ1-5	16	.	TRBV2